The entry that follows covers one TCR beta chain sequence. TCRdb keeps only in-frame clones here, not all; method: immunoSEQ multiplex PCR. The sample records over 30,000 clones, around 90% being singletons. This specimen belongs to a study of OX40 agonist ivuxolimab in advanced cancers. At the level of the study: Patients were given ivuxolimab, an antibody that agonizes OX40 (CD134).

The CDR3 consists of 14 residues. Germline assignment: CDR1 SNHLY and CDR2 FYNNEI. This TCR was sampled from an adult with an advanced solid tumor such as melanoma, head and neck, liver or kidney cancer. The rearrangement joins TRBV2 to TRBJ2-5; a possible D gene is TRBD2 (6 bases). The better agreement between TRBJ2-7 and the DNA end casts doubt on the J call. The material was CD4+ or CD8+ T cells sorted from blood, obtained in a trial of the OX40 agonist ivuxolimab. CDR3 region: CASSARGAQDEQYF. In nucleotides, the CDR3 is TGTGCCAGCAGTGCACGCGGGGCTCAAGACGAGCAGTACTTC.